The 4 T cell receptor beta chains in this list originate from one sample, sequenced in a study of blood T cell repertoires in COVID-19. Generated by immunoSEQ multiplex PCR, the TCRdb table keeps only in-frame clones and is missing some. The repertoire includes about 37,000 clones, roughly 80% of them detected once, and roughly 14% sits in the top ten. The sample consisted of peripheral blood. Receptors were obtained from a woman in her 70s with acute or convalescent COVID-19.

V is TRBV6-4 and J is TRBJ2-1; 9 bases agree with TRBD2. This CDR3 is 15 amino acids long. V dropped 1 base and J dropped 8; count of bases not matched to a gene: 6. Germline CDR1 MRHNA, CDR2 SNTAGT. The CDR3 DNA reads TGTGCCAGCAGTGACTTGGCGGGGGGGCCTGATGAGCAGTTCTTC. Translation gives CASSDLAGGPDEQFF.

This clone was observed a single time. The CDR3 coding sequence is TGCGCCAGCAGCCCGACCCTAGATGAGCAGTTCTTC. Protein sequence: CASSPTLDEQFF. The chain combines TRBV5-1 with TRBJ2-1; the D is unclear. The V gene's germline CDR1 is SGHRS and CDR2 YFSETQ. This CDR3 region has 12 residues. The ends were cut back, 4 bases at V and 8 bases at J, with 10 bases in the middle.

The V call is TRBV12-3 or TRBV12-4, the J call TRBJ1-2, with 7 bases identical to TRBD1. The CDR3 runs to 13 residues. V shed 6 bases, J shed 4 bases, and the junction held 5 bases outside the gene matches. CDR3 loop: CASSQGQSYGYTF. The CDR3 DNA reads TGTGCCAGCAGCCAGGGACAGAGCTATGGCTACACCTTC.

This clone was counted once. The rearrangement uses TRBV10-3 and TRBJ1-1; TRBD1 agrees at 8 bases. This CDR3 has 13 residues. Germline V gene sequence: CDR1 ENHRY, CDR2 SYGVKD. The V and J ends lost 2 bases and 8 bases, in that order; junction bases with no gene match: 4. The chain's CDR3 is CAISEAGQGEAFF. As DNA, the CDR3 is TGTGCCATCAGTGAGGCCGGACAGGGCGAAGCTTTCTTT.